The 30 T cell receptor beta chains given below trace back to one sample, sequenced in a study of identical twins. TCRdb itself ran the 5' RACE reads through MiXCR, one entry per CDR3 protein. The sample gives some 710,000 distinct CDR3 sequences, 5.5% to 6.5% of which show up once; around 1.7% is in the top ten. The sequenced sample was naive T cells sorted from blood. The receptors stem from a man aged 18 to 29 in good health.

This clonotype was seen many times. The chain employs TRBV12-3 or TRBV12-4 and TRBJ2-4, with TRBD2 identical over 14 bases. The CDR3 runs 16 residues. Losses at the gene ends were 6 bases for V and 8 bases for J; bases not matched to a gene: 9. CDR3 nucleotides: TGTGCCAGCAGCCTCACGGGACTAGCGGGAGCAGACATTCAGTACTTC. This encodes CASSLTGLAGADIQYF.

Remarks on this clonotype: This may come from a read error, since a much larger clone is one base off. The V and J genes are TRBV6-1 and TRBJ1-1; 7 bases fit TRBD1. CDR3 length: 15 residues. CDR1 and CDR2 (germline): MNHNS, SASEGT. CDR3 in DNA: TGTGCCGGCAGCCCCAGTAAAGGGGGCTGGACTGAAGCTTTCTTT. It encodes CAGSPSKGGWTEAFF.

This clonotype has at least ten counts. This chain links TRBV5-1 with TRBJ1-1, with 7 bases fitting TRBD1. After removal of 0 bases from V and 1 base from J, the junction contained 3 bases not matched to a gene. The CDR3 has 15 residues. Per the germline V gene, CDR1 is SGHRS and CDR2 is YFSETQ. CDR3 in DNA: TGCGCCAGCAGCTTGGAAAGGACAGGGAACACTGAAGCTTTCTTT. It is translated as CASSLERTGNTEAFF.

CDR3 sequence reads: CASSTPGTGLDNEQFF. The CDR3 nucleotides are TGTGCCAGCAGCACGCCCGGGACAGGACTTGACAATGAGCAGTTCTTC. The chain uses TRBV7-9 and TRBJ2-1; 8 nucleotides match TRBD1. Trimming removed 5 bases from V and 5 bases from J; junction bases left unmatched: 11. The CDR3 length is 16 residues. CDR1 is SEHNR and CDR2 is FQNEAQ in the germline V gene (reference sequence).

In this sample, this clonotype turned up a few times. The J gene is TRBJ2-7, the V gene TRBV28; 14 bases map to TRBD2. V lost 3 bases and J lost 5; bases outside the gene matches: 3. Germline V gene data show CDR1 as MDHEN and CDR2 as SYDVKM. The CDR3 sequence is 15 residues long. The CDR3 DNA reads TGTGCCAGCAGTTTTAGGGGACTAGCGGGAGACGAGCAGTACTTC. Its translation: CASSFRGLAGDEQYF.

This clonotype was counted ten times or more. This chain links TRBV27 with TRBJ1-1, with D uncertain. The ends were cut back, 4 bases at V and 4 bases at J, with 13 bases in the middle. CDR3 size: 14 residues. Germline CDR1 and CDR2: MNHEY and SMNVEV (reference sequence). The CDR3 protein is CASSSRFLGTEAFF. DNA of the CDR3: TGTGCCAGCAGTTCTCGATTCCTTGGCACTGAAGCTTTCTTT.

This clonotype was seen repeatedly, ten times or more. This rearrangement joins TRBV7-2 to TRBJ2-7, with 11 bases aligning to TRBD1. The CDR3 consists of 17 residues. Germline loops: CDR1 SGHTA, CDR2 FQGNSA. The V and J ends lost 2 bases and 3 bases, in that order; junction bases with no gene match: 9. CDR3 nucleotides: TGTGCCAGCAGCTTACCTTTATCTGGGACAGGGGGCTACGAGCAGTACTTC. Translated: CASSLPLSGTGGYEQYF.

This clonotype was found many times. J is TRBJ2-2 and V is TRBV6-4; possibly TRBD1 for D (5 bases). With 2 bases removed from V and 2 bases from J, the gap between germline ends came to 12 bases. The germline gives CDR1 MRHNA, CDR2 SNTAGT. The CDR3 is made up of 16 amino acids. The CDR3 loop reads CASSDEWTLNTGELFF. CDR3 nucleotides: TGTGCCAGCAGTGACGAGTGGACACTTAACACCGGGGAGCTGTTTTTT.

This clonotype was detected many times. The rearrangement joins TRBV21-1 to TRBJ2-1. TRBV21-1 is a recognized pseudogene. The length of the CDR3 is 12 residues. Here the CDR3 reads CASSTPTDEQFF. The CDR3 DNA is TGTGCCAGCAGCACCCCGACTGACGAGCAGTTCTTC.

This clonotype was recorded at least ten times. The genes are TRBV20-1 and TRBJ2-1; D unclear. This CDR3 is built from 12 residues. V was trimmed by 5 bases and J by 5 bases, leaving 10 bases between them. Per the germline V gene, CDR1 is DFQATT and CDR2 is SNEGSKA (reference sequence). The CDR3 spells CSASKSNNEQFF. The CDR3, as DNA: TGCAGTGCTTCAAAAAGTAACAATGAGCAGTTCTTC.

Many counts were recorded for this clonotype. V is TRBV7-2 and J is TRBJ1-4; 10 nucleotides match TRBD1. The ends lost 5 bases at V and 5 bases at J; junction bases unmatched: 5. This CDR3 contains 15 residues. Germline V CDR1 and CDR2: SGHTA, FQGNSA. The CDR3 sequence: CASSTRQGANEKLFF. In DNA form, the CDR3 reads TGTGCCAGCAGCACCAGACAGGGGGCAAATGAAAAACTGTTTTTT. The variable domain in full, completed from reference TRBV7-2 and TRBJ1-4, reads GAGVSQSPSNKVTEKGKDVELRCDPISGHTALYWYRQSLGQGLEFLIYFQGNSAPDKSGLPSDRFSAERTGGSVSTLTIQRTQQEDSAVYLCASSTRQGANEKLFFGSGTQLSVL.

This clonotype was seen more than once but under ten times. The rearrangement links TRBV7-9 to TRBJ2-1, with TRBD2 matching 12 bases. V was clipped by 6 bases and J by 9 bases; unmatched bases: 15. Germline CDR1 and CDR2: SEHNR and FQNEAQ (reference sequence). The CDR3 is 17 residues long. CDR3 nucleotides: TGTGCCAGCAGTGGGGACAGGCGACTAGCGGGAGACCCTGAGCAGTTCTTC. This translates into CASSGDRRLAGDPEQFF.

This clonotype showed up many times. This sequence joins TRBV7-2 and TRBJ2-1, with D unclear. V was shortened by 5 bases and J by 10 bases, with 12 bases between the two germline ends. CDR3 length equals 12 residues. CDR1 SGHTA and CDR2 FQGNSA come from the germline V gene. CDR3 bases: TGTGCCAGCAGCCTCTTTGCCCAAGAGCAGTTCTTC. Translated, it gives CASSLFAQEQFF.

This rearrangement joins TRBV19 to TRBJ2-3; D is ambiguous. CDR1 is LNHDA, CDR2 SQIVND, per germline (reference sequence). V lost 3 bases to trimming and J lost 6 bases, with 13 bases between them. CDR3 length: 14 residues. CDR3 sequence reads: CASSIAAPSDTQYF. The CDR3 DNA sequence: TGTGCCAGTAGTATCGCCGCCCCGTCGGATACGCAGTATTTT.

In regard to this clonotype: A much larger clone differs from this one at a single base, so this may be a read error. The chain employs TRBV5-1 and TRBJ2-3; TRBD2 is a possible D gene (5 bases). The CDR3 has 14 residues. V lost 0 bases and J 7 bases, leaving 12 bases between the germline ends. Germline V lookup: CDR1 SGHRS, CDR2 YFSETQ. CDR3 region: CASSLDQPGNTQYF. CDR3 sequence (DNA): TGCGCCAGCAGCTTGGACCAGCCCGGGAATACGCAGTATTTT.

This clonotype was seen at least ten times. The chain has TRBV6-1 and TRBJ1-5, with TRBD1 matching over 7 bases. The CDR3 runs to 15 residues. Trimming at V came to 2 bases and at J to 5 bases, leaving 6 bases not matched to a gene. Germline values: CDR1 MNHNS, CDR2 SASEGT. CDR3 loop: CASSETGTDYQPQHF. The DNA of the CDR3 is TGTGCCAGCAGTGAAACTGGGACAGACTATCAGCCCCAGCATTTT.

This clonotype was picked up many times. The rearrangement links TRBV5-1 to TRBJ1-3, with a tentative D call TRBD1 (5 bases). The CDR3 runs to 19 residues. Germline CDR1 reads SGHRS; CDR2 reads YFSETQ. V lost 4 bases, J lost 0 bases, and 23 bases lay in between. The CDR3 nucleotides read TGCGCCAGCAGCCCGACGGGACGGAAAAAAAGGGACTCTGGAAACACCATATATTTT. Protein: CASSPTGRKKRDSGNTIYF.

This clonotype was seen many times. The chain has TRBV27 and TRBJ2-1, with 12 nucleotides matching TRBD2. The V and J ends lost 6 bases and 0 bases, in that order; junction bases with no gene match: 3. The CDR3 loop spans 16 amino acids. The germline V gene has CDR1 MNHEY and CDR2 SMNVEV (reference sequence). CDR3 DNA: TGTGCCAGCAGCCCTAGCGGGAGGGGCTCCTACAATGAGCAGTTCTTC. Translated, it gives CASSPSGRGSYNEQFF.

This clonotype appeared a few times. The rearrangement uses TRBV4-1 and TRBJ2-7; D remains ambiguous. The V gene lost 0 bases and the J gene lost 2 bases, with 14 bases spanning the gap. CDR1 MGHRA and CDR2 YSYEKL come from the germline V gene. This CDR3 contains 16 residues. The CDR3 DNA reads TGCGCCAGCAGCCAAGAAGGTATCGGGCCTCCCTACGAGCAGTACGTC. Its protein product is CASSQEGIGPPYEQYV.

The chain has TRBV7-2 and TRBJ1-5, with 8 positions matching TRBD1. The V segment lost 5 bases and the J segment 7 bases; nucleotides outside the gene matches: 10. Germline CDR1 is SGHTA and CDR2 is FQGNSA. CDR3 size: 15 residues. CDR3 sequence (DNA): TGTGCCAGCAGCCTCGACAGGGGCCACGGACAGCCCCAGCATTTT. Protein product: CASSLDRGHGQPQHF. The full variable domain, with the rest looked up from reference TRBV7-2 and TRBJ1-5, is GAGVSQSPSNKVTEKGKDVELRCDPISGHTALYWYRQSLGQGLEFLIYFQGNSAPDKSGLPSDRFSAERTGGSVSTLTIQRTQQEDSAVYLCASSLDRGHGQPQHFGDGTRLSIL.

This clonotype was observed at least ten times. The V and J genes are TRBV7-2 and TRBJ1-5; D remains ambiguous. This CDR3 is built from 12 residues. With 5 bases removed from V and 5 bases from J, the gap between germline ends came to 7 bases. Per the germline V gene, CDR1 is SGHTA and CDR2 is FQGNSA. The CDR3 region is CASSGYDQPQHF. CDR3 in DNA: TGTGCCAGCAGCGGATACGATCAGCCCCAGCATTTT.

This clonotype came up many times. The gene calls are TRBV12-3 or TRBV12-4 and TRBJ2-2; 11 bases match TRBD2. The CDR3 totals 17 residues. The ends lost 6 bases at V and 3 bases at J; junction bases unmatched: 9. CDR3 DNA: TGTGCCAGCAGCGAAACTAGCGGGAGCCTTTACACCGGGGAGCTGTTTTTT. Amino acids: CASSETSGSLYTGELFF.

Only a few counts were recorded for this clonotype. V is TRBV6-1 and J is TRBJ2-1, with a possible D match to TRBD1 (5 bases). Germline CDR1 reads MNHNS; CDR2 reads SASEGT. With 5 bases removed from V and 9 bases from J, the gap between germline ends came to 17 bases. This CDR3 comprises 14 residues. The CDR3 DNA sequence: TGTGCCAGCAGTCCTCCCCAAAGCCAGGGTGAGCAGTTCTTC. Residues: CASSPPQSQGEQFF.

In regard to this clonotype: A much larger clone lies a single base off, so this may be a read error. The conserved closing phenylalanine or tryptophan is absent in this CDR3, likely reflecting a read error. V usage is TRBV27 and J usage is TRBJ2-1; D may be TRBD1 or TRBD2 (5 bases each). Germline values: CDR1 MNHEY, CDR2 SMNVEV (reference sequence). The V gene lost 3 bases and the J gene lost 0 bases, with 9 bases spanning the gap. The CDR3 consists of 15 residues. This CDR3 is CASSFLGGSYNEQFC. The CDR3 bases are TGTGCCAGCAGTTTTCTTGGGGGCTCCTACAATGAGCAGTTCTGC.

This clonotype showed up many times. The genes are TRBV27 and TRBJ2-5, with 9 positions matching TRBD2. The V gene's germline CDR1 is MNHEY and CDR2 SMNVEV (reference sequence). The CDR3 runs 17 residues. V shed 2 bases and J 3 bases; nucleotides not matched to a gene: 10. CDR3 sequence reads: CASSLGVAGAYEETQYF. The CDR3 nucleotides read TGTGCCAGCAGTTTAGGAGTAGCGGGAGCTTACGAAGAGACCCAGTACTTC.

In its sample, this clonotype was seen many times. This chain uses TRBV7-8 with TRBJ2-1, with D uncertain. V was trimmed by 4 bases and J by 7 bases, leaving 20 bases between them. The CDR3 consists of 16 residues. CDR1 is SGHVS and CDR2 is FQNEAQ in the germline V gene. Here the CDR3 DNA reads TGTGCCAGCAGCTCCCCCTGGGTAGCTGATAGGAATGAGCAGTTCTTC. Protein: CASSSPWVADRNEQFF.

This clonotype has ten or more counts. CDR3 DNA sequence: TGCGCCAGCAGCTTCGGGACAGGGGACGAGCAGTACGTC. It specifies CASSFGTGDEQYV. This chain connects TRBV5-1 to TRBJ2-7, with 10 bases that match TRBD1. The junction had 1 base not matched to a gene; V was cut back by 2 bases and J by 5 bases. This CDR3 comprises 13 residues. From germline, CDR1 is SGHRS and CDR2 YFSETQ.

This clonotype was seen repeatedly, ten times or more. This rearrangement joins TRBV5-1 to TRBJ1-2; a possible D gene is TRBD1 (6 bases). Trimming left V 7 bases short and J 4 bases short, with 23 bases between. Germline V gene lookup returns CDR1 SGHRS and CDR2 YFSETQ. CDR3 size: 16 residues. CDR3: CASCAEGNREIYGYTF. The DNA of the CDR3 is TGCGCCAGCTGCGCCGAAGGAAACAGGGAAATCTATGGCTACACCTTC.

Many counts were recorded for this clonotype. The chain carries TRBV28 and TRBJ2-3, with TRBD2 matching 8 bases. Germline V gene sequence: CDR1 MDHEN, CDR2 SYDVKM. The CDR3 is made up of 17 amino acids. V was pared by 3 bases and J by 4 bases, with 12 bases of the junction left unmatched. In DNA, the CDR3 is TGTGCCAGCAGTTTGATACCTCCGGGACTAGGGGCAGATACGCAGTATTTT. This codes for CASSLIPPGLGADTQYF.

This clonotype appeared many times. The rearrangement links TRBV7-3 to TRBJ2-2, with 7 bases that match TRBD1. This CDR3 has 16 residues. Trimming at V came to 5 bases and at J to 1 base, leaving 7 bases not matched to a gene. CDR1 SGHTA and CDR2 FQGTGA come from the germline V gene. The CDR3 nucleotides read TGTGCCAGCAGCGTAAGGAGGACAGGGAACACCGGGGAGCTGTTTTTT. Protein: CASSVRRTGNTGELFF.